Below, 20 T cell receptor beta chains from the same sample are listed, as sequenced in a study of T cell responses to AZD1222 COVID-19 vaccine. Profiled with immunoSEQ multiplex PCR; TCRdb holds only in-frame clones, not every one. This table has about 190,000 clones, approximately 90% appearing once. The source material was peripheral blood, sampled on day 0 of AZD1222 vaccination. Receptor source: an adult in good health.

This clone appeared a single time. This chain uses TRBV6-1 with TRBJ1-1; D remains unclear. From germline, CDR1 is MNHNS and CDR2 SASEGT. CDR3 size: 13 residues. Trimming removed 2 bases at V and 3 bases at J, with 7 bases between. The CDR3 nucleotides are TGTGCCAGCAGTGAATACGGGTACACTGAAGCTTTCTTT. This sequence encodes CASSEYGYTEAFF.

The chain joins TRBV29-1 to TRBJ1-1; D uncertain. V was trimmed by 3 bases and J by 5 bases, leaving 10 bases between them. Germline assignment: CDR1 SQVTM and CDR2 ANQGSEA. The CDR3 contains 12 residues. The CDR3 sequence is CSVDTAPTEAFF. CDR3 nucleotide sequence: TGCAGCGTTGACACGGCGCCAACTGAAGCTTTCTTT.

As concerns this clone: Other DNA sequences in the same sample also yield this CDR3. The rearrangement joins TRBV5-1 to TRBJ1-4; maybe TRBD1 (5 bases). CDR3 length: 13 amino acids. V dropped 7 bases and J dropped 3 bases, with 10 bases sitting between them. The germline gives CDR1 SGHRS, CDR2 YFSETQ. The CDR3 is CASRTGSNEKLFF. The CDR3, as DNA: TGCGCCAGCCGCACAGGTTCTAATGAAAAACTGTTTTTT.

V and J are TRBV5-1 and TRBJ1-2; 9 nucleotides match TRBD1. With 3 bases clipped from V and 1 base from J, the junction kept 4 bases outside the gene matches. CDR3 length: 15 amino acids. Germline lookup yields CDR1 SGHRS and CDR2 YFSETQ. CDR3: CASSSWTGVNYGYTF. For the CDR3, the DNA is TGCGCCAGCAGCTCCTGGACAGGGGTTAACTATGGCTACACCTTC.

The chain uses TRBV3-1 (or the pseudogene TRBV3-2) and TRBJ1-1; D remains ambiguous. The CDR3 sequence is 12 residues long. The germline V gene has CDR1 LGHDT and CDR2 YNNKEL (reference sequence). V lost 3 bases and J 11 bases, leaving 13 bases between the germline ends. The CDR3 reads CASSQLNRWAFF. The CDR3 DNA reads as TGTGCCAGCAGCCAGTTAAATCGATGGGCTTTCTTT.

V usage is TRBV4-1 and J usage is TRBJ2-7; 10 bases agree with TRBD1. J was trimmed by 3 bases and V by 4 bases; bases with no gene match: 6. CDR1 is MGHRA and CDR2 is YSYEKL in the germline V gene. This CDR3 is 15 amino acids long. This chain's CDR3 is CASSRLDRGDYEQYF. In nucleotides, the CDR3 is TGCGCCAGCAGCCGCTTGGACAGGGGGGACTACGAGCAGTACTTC.

CDR3 in DNA: TGTGCCAGCCTTAACCCACTAACGTACGAGCAGTACTTC. It specifies CASLNPLTYEQYF. The V and J genes are TRBV3-1 (or the pseudogene TRBV3-2) and TRBJ2-7; no clear D. The CDR3 is 13 residues long. Germline V gene sequence: CDR1 LGHDT, CDR2 YNNKEL (reference sequence). The germline V and J ends were trimmed by 8 bases and 4 bases, with 15 bases remaining between them.

The chain recombines TRBV5-1 with TRBJ2-1, with 10 bases aligning to TRBD2. This CDR3 contains 16 residues. Germline CDR1 reads SGHRS; CDR2 reads YFSETQ. The J segment lost 4 bases and the V segment lost 0 bases, leaving 4 bases of the junction unmatched. The CDR3 nucleotides are TGCGCCAGCAGCTTGGTGAGCGGGAGGGCTTACAATGAGCAGTTCTTC. It specifies CASSLVSGRAYNEQFF.

This chain connects TRBV27 to TRBJ2-2; D unresolved. CDR3 length: 12 residues. Germline CDR1 MNHEY, CDR2 SMNVEV (reference sequence). V lost 2 bases and J 4 bases, leaving 2 bases between the germline ends. The CDR3 DNA is TGTGCCAGCAGTTTACTCACCGGGGAGCTGTTTTTT. Translating gives CASSLLTGELFF.

The chain is built from TRBV6-5 and TRBJ1-1; D remains ambiguous. This CDR3 is built from 15 residues. In germline, CDR1 is MNHEY, CDR2 SVGAGI. With 0 bases removed from V and 0 bases from J, the gap between germline ends came to 8 bases. Here the CDR3 DNA reads TGTGCCAGCAGTTACTCGGGTAGCGTGAACACTGAAGCTTTCTTT. It translates to CASSYSGSVNTEAFF.

The rearrangement joins TRBV27 to TRBJ2-7, with 9 bases matching TRBD1. Looked up from germline, CDR1 is MNHEY and CDR2 is SMNVEV (reference sequence). V was clipped by 4 bases and J by 5 bases; unmatched bases: 9. The CDR3 spans 15 residues. The CDR3 region has the DNA TGTGCCAGCAGTTCATACGGGACAGGGCTCCACGAGCAGTACTTC. This gives the protein CASSSYGTGLHEQYF.

In its sample, this clone was seen once. The chain joins TRBV6-6 to TRBJ2-3; 9 bases map to TRBD2. CDR1 is MNHNY and CDR2 is SVGAGI in the germline V gene (reference sequence). The CDR3 consists of 14 residues. Losses at the gene ends were 4 bases for V and 4 bases for J; bases not matched to a gene: 3. CDR3 loop: CASSLAGAPDTQYF. CDR3 bases: TGTGCCAGCAGTTTAGCGGGAGCCCCAGATACGCAGTATTTT.

The rearrangement uses TRBV19 and TRBJ2-3, with D perhaps TRBD1 (6 bases). Looked up from germline, CDR1 is LNHDA and CDR2 is SQIVND (reference sequence). The length of the CDR3 is 15 residues. Deletions cut 3 bases from V and 4 bases from J, with 14 bases between. The CDR3 region has the DNA TGTGCCAGTAGTATCCGTAAAACAGGGTCAGATACGCAGTATTTT. Translated, it gives CASSIRKTGSDTQYF. The full variable domain, completed using reference TRBV19 and TRBJ2-3, is DGGITQSPKYLFRKEGQNVTLSCEQNLNHDAMYWYRQDPGQGLRLIYYSQIVNDFQKGDIAEGYSVSREKKESFPLTVTSAQKNPTAFYLCASSIRKTGSDTQYFGPGTRLTVL.

V gene TRBV28 combines with J gene TRBJ2-4; perhaps TRBD1 as D (6 bases). Germline CDR1 and CDR2: MDHEN and SYDVKM. The CDR3 extends over 14 amino acids. Trimming left V 4 bases short and J 6 bases short, with 13 bases between. The CDR3 DNA reads as TGTGCCAGCAGTTGGTCACAGGGCAGAAACATTCAGTACTTC. It codes for CASSWSQGRNIQYF. Together with reference TRBV28 and TRBJ2-4, the CDR3 gives the full variable domain: DVKVTQSSRYLVKRTGEKVFLECVQDMDHENMFWYRQDPGLGLRLIYFSYDVKMKEKGDIPEGYSVSREKKERFSLILESASTNQTSMYLCASSWSQGRNIQYFGAGTRLSVL.

The rearrangement links TRBV5-1 to TRBJ2-1; TRBD2 agrees at 16 bases. This CDR3 spans 16 amino acids. The V and J ends lost 3 bases and 9 bases, in that order; junction bases with no gene match: 6. Germline V gives CDR1 SGHRS, CDR2 YFSETQ. CDR3 residues: CASSSGTSGRASEQFF. CDR3 nucleotide sequence: TGCGCCAGCAGCTCCGGGACTAGCGGGAGGGCCAGTGAGCAGTTCTTC. Filled out from reference TRBV5-1 and TRBJ2-1, the complete variable domain reads KAGVTQTPRYLIKTRGQQVTLSCSPISGHRSVSWYQQTPGQGLQFLFEYFSETQRNKGNFPGRFSGRQFSNSRSEMNVSTLELGDSALYLCASSSGTSGRASEQFFGPGTRLTVL.

This chain connects TRBV7-3 to TRBJ2-1; possible D gene TRBD2, 6 bases. V lost 11 bases to trimming and J lost 4 bases, with 15 bases between them. The CDR3 contains 13 residues. Germline CDR1 SGHTA, CDR2 FQGTGA. In DNA, the CDR3 is TGTGCCTCCGGGGCCGGGGGTTACAATGAGCAGTTCTTC. It yields the protein CASGAGGYNEQFF.

The J gene is TRBJ2-3, the V gene TRBV5-1; unclear D gene. This CDR3 is 13 amino acids long. CDR1 is SGHRS and CDR2 is YFSETQ in the germline V gene. The V end was cut by 4 bases, the J end by 4 bases, with 10 bases between. CDR3 in DNA: TGCGCCAGCAGCCCGTCAGTGGCAGATACGCAGTATTTT. It yields the protein CASSPSVADTQYF.

J is TRBJ1-5 and V is TRBV28, with TRBD1 as a possible D gene (6 bases). CDR3 length: 16 amino acids. V lost 3 bases, J lost 4 bases, and 16 bases lay in between. Germline V CDR1 and CDR2: MDHEN, SYDVKM. In DNA, the CDR3 is TGTGCCAGCAGTTTCGGGGGGCCAGCCTCAAATCAGCCCCAGCATTTT. It encodes CASSFGGPASNQPQHF.

The chain combines TRBV27 with TRBJ1-5; 8 positions agree with TRBD1. V dropped 6 bases and J dropped 0; count of bases not matched to a gene: 10. The CDR3 consists of 17 residues. Per the germline V gene, CDR1 is MNHEY and CDR2 is SMNVEV (reference sequence). The DNA for the CDR3 is TGTGCCAGCAGCCGGGACAGGAGCCCTTATAGCAATCAGCCCCAGCATTTT. Amino acids: CASSRDRSPYSNQPQHF.

This chain connects TRBV6-5 to TRBJ2-7; D possibly uses TRBD1 or TRBD2 (5 bases each). In germline, CDR1 is MNHEY, CDR2 SVGAGI. With 8 bases removed from V and 7 bases from J, the gap between germline ends came to 21 bases. The CDR3 sequence is 14 residues long. DNA of the CDR3: TGTGCCAGCCGGTGGAGGCCCGGCGAGGGGGAGCAGTACTTC. Its translation: CASRWRPGEGEQYF.